The 12 T cell receptor beta chains below were found in one sample sequenced in a study of T cell responses to AZD1222 COVID-19 vaccine. TCRdb's copy holds only in-frame clones and misses some; the assay was immunoSEQ multiplex PCR. The sample consists of about 150,000 clones, around 85% of them appearing once. Here the sequenced sample was peripheral blood, taken on day 0 of AZD1222 vaccination. These receptors were obtained from an adult in good health.

This chain uses TRBV18 with TRBJ1-4, with 10 bases fitting TRBD1. CDR3 length: 14 amino acids. Germline CDR1 KGHSH, CDR2 LQKENI. The J segment lost 8 bases and the V segment lost 4 bases, leaving 4 bases of the junction unmatched. The CDR3: CASSRQGAGEKLFF. The CDR3, as DNA: TGTGCCAGCTCACGACAGGGGGCAGGAGAAAAACTGTTTTTT.

The chain carries TRBV4-1 and TRBJ2-7; 8 nucleotides match TRBD2. The germline CDR1 and CDR2 sequences are MGHRA and YSYEKL. There are 17 residues in the CDR3. Losses at the gene ends were 3 bases for V and 1 base for J; bases not matched to a gene: 11. CDR3 region: CASSHPAKRGSSYEQYF. CDR3 DNA sequence: TGCGCCAGCAGCCATCCCGCTAAGCGGGGGTCTTCCTACGAGCAGTACTTC.

The chain is built from TRBV27 and TRBJ1-2, with 7 bases matching TRBD1. CDR3 length: 14 amino acids. V shed 6 bases and J 8 bases; nucleotides not matched to a gene: 12. Germline CDR1 reads MNHEY; CDR2 reads SMNVEV (reference sequence). CDR3: CASRNRGSSWGYTF. The CDR3 DNA reads as TGTGCCAGCAGGAACAGGGGATCCTCTTGGGGCTACACCTTC.

The rearrangement uses TRBV19 and TRBJ1-5, with 8 nucleotides matching TRBD1. This CDR3 comprises 15 residues. V shed 5 bases and J 7 bases; nucleotides not matched to a gene: 10. Germline CDR1 LNHDA, CDR2 SQIVND (reference sequence). CDR3 coding DNA: TGTGCCAGTAGTGCCCGGACAGGGCAGGGGCAGCCCCAGCATTTT. It yields the protein CASSARTGQGQPQHF.

CDR3 DNA: TGTGCCAGTCTACGATACACTGAAGCTTTCTTT. It yields the protein CASLRYTEAFF. The V call is TRBV19, the J call TRBJ1-1; D call uncertain. Between the trimmed V and J ends, which lost 8 bases and 3 bases, there was a span of 7 bases. This CDR3 has 11 residues. CDR1 is LNHDA, CDR2 SQIVND, per germline (reference sequence).

V and J are TRBV27 and TRBJ2-7; D remains unclear. Trimming pared 2 bases from V and 0 bases from J, leaving 11 bases between. Germline CDR1 and CDR2: MNHEY and SMNVEV (reference sequence). The length of the CDR3 is 15 residues. This CDR3 is CASSLRPVSSYEQYF. CDR3 DNA: TGTGCCAGCAGTTTAAGACCCGTTTCCTCCTACGAGCAGTACTTC.

V is TRBV27 and J is TRBJ2-2; maybe TRBD2 (5 bases). V lost 5 bases, J lost 6 bases, and 22 bases lay in between. CDR3 length: 17 amino acids. The germline CDR1 and CDR2 sequences are MNHEY and SMNVEV (reference sequence). CDR3 amino acids: CASSPLEGPSSAGELFF. In nucleotides, the CDR3 is TGTGCCAGCAGTCCGCTCGAAGGTCCTAGCAGTGCCGGGGAGCTGTTTTTT.

CDR3 DNA: TGTGCCAGTAGTACCCCAACGTTGGGTAATGAAAAACTGTTTTTT. Translated: CASSTPTLGNEKLFF. The chain links TRBV19 to TRBJ1-4; D not resolved. Germline V gene data show CDR1 as LNHDA and CDR2 as SQIVND (reference sequence). V was trimmed by 4 bases and J by 4 bases, leaving 13 bases between them. The CDR3 runs to 15 residues.

This chain connects TRBV7-8 to TRBJ2-5; D is unclear. Per germline, CDR1 SGHVS and CDR2 FQNEAQ. This CDR3 spans 12 amino acids. V lost 10 bases and J lost 2, with 11 bases in between. CDR3 sequence: CATSGVQETQYF. CDR3 coding DNA: TGTGCCACCTCAGGCGTACAAGAGACCCAGTACTTC.

The chain is built from TRBV28 and TRBJ2-7; 9 bases map to TRBD1. This CDR3 has 15 residues. Germline lookup yields CDR1 MDHEN and CDR2 SYDVKM. The trim removed 2 bases at V and 5 bases at J, leaving 7 bases unmatched. The CDR3 bases are TGTGCCAGCAGTTTAGTGGGACAGGGTGACCACGAGCAGTACTTC. Amino acids: CASSLVGQGDHEQYF. The variable domain in full, completed from reference TRBV28 and TRBJ2-7, reads DVKVTQSSRYLVKRTGEKVFLECVQDMDHENMFWYRQDPGLGLRLIYFSYDVKMKEKGDIPEGYSVSREKKERFSLILESASTNQTSMYLCASSLVGQGDHEQYFGPGTRLTVT.

A single count supports this clone. V usage is TRBV5-1 and J usage is TRBJ1-4; D remains unclear. This CDR3 comprises 13 residues. V gave up 0 bases and J gave up 7 bases, with 7 bases separating them. Germline values: CDR1 SGHRS, CDR2 YFSETQ. The CDR3 loop is CASSLVVSEKLFF. Written as DNA, the CDR3 is TGCGCCAGCAGCTTGGTTGTGAGTGAAAAACTGTTTTTT.

The chain uses TRBV7-6 and TRBJ1-2; D may be TRBD1 (5 bases). This CDR3 region has 14 residues. Germline lookup yields CDR1 SGHVS and CDR2 FNYEAQ. Trimming stripped 1 base from V and 4 bases from J, with 10 bases between. CDR3 nucleotides: TGTGCCAGCAGCTTAGGAGGGGACTTCTATGGCTACACCTTC. Translation gives CASSLGGDFYGYTF.